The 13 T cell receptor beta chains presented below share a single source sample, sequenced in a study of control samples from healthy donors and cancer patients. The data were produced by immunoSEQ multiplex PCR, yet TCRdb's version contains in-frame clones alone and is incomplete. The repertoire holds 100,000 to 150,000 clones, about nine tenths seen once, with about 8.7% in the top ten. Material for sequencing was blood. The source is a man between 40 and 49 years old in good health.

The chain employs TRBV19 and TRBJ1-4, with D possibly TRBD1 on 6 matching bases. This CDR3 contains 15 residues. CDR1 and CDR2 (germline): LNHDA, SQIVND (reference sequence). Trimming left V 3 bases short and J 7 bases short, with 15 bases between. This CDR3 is CASSMGRGPGEKLFF. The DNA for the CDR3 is TGTGCCAGTAGTATGGGTCGGGGGCCTGGTGAAAAACTGTTTTTT.

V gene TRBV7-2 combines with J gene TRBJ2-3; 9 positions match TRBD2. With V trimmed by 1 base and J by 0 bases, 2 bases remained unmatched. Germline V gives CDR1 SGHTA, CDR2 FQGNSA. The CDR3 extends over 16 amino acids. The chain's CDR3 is CASSLVAGASTDTQYF. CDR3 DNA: TGTGCCAGCAGCTTAGTAGCGGGGGCCAGCACAGATACGCAGTATTTT.

The CDR3 here is CASSFWGDEQFF. The CDR3 coding sequence is TGTGCCAGCAGCTTTTGGGGGGATGAGCAGTTCTTC. The genes are TRBV11-2 and TRBJ2-1, with D possibly TRBD2 on 6 matching bases. The CDR3 spans 12 residues. V was trimmed by 3 bases and J by 8 bases, leaving 8 bases between them. The germline V gene has CDR1 SGHAT and CDR2 FQNNGV.

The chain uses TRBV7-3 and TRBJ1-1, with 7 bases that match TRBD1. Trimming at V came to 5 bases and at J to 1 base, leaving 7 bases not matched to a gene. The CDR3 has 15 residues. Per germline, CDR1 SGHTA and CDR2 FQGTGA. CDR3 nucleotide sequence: TGTGCCAGCAGCGTAGCTGAGGGGGCGAACACTGAAGCTTTCTTT. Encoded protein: CASSVAEGANTEAFF. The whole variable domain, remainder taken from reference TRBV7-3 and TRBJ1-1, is GAGVSQTPSNKVTEKGKYVELRCDPISGHTALYWYRQSLGQGPEFLIYFQGTGAADDSGLPNDRFFAVRPEGSVSTLKIQRTERGDSAVYLCASSVAEGANTEAFFGQGTRLTVV.

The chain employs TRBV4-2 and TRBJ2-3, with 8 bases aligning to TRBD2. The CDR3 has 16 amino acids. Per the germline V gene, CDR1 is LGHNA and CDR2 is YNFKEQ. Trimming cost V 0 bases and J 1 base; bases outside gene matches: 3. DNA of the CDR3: TGTGCCAGCAGCCAAGAAGCACTAGCGGGCACAGATACGCAGTATTTT. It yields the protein CASSQEALAGTDTQYF.

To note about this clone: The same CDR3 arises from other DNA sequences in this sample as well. CDR3 coding DNA: TGTGCCAGCAGTGGCCAGGAGTATGGCTACACCTTC. Translation: CASSGQEYGYTF. This rearrangement joins TRBV2 to TRBJ1-2, with no clear D. Trimming took 4 bases from V and 5 from J, leaving 8 bases between them. The CDR3 totals 12 residues. From germline, CDR1 is SNHLY and CDR2 FYNNEI.

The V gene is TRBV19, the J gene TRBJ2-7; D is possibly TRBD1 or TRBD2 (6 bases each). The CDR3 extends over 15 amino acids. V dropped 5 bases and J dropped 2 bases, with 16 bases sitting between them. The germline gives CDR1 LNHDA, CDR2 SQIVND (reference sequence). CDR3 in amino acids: CASSLLPGATYEQYF. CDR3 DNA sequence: TGTGCCAGTAGTTTACTTCCGGGGGCCACCTACGAGCAGTACTTC.

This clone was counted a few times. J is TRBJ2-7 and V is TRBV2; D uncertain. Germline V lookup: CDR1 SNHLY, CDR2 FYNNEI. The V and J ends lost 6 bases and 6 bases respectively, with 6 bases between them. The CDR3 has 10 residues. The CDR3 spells CASSVVEQYF. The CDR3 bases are TGTGCCAGCAGCGTGGTCGAGCAGTACTTC.

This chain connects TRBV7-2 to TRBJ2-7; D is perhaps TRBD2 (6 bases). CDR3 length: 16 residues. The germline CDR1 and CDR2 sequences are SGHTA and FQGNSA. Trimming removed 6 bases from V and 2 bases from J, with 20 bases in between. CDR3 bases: TGTGCCAGCAGAATTCAGTCGGGGGACGGCCCCTACGAGCAGTACTTC. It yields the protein CASRIQSGDGPYEQYF.

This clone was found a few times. The CDR3 spells CASSPATVYGYTF. The CDR3 DNA reads TGTGCCAGCAGTCCAGCGACTGTGTATGGCTACACCTTC. The genes are TRBV7-9 and TRBJ1-2; D remains unclear. The V gene lost 6 bases and the J gene lost 5 bases, with 13 bases spanning the gap. CDR3 length equals 13 residues. Germline CDR1 is SEHNR and CDR2 is FQNEAQ (reference sequence).

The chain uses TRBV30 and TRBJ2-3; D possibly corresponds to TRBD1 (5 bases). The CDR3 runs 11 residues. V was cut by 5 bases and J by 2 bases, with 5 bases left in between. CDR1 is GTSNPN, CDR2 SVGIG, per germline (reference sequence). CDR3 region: CAWGATDTQYF. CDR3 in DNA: TGTGCCTGGGGGGCCACAGATACGCAGTATTTT.

The CDR3 sequence is CASSQGWEAFF. The CDR3 bases are TGTGCCAGCAGCCAGGGCTGGGAAGCTTTCTTT. The chain uses TRBV14 and TRBJ1-1; no reliable D call. Germline CDR1 is SGHDN and CDR2 is FVKESK. V lost 3 bases and J lost 8, with 7 bases in between. This CDR3 comprises 11 residues.

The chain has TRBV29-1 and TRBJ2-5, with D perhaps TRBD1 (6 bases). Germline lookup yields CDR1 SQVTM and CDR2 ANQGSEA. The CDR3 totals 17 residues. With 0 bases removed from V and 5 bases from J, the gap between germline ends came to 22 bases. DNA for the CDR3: TGCAGCGTTGAAGATGCCCCGTTTTTTATGGGGGCTGAGACCCAGTACTTC. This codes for CSVEDAPFFMGAETQYF.